The clone carrying this TCR beta chain showed up just once. What it binds is not known. This record comes from a study of cytomegalovirus exposure and HLA in healthy donors. General study points: In a later analysis, at a false discovery rate of 0.05, about 17,000 TCR beta sequences matched HLA alleles.

The CDR3 totals 12 residues. Germline V lookup: CDR1 SEHNR, CDR2 FQNEAQ (reference sequence). With 5 bases removed from V and 5 bases from J, the gap between germline ends came to 9 bases. With 60 Vbeta and 13 Jbeta primers, the PCR was carried out. The repertoire was sequenced with immunoSEQ multiplex PCR; TCRdb's copy has only in-frame clones and lacks some. This table has roughly 90,000 clones, 84% appearing once. This TCR derives from a young man in good health and CMV-seronegative. The sequenced sample was PBMCs. The chain couples TRBV7-9 to TRBJ1-1, with D perhaps TRBD1 (5 bases). CDR3 nucleotide sequence: TGTGCCAGCAGCCCCAGGGTAACTGAAGCTTTCTTT. This codes for CASSPRVTEAFF.